Below, 8 T cell receptor beta chains from the same sample are listed, as sequenced in a study of blood T cell repertoires in COVID-19 (dated by TCRdb to 2020 to 2022). Preparation of the library involved the immunoSEQ multiplex PCR assay. TCRdb mirrors the immuneACCESS table, restricted to in-frame sequences. Some clones are absent from its copies; in checked studies, under half trace to an unresolved V gene, and the reason for the others is unknown. This sample has more than 200,000 clones in its table, and over 80% of those were observed once. The leading ten clones occupy less than 3% of the sample. Sequenced input: peripheral blood. The receptors come from a man aged 25-45 years with COVID-19, enrolled during active disease.

This clone was found a few times. This sequence joins TRBV9 and TRBJ1-6, with a weak D call TRBD1 (5 bases). This CDR3 comprises 14 residues. Trimming left V 3 bases short and J 12 bases short, with 16 bases between. CDR1 is SGDLS and CDR2 is YYNGEE in the germline V gene. In DNA form, the CDR3 reads TGTGCCAGCAGCGCCCCCGGGGGGAGGTTACCCCTCCACTTT. Encoded protein: CASSAPGGRLPLHF.

The J gene is TRBJ2-1, the V gene TRBV29-1; tentative D call: TRBD2 (6 bases). Germline V lookup: CDR1 SQVTM, CDR2 ANQGSEA. With 4 bases removed from V and 10 bases from J, the gap between germline ends came to 17 bases. There are 13 residues in the CDR3. The CDR3 DNA follows: TGCAGCGTTGCGGGACTTAGGATTGGCGAGCAGTTCTTC. This sequence encodes CSVAGLRIGEQFF.

The V gene is TRBV6-2 or TRBV6-3, the J gene TRBJ1-1, with a tentative D call TRBD1 (5 bases). This CDR3 region has 17 residues. The ends were cut back, 1 base at V and 2 bases at J, with 17 bases in the middle. CDR1 is MNHEY, CDR2 SVGEGT, per germline. CDR3 residues: CASSYWYGGAANTEAFF. The CDR3, as DNA: TGTGCCAGCAGTTACTGGTACGGTGGGGCAGCAAACACTGAAGCTTTCTTT.

In DNA, the CDR3 is TGCGCCAGCAGCCAAGATCGGGGAGGGGTGAAGACCCAGTACTTC. This sequence encodes CASSQDRGGVKTQYF. The chain recombines TRBV4-1 with TRBJ2-5; 7 bases fit TRBD2. CDR1 and CDR2 from the germline V gene are MGHRA and YSYEKL. The CDR3 contains 15 residues. The V and J ends lost 0 bases and 6 bases, in that order; junction bases with no gene match: 7.

The rearrangement links TRBV6-4 to TRBJ1-5; D gene uncertain. Germline loops: CDR1 MRHNA, CDR2 SNTAGT. V was pared by 3 bases and J by 4 bases, with 7 bases between. The CDR3 totals 13 residues. The CDR3 region has the DNA TGTGCCAGCAGTGAACGGGGTAATCAGCCCCAGCATTTT. Translating it yields CASSERGNQPQHF.

This clone was picked up a small number of times. V usage is TRBV9 and J usage is TRBJ2-7; D gene ambiguous. Germline CDR1 and CDR2: SGDLS and YYNGEE. CDR3 size: 13 residues. The V gene lost 1 base and the J gene lost 2 bases, with 7 bases spanning the gap. CDR3 in amino acids: CASSVNPTYEQYF. The CDR3, as DNA: TGTGCCAGCAGCGTAAATCCTACCTACGAGCAGTACTTC. The variable domain in full, with the rest retrieved from reference TRBV9 and TRBJ2-7, is DSGVTQTPKHLITATGQRVTLRCSPRSGDLSVYWYQQSLDQGLQFLIQYYNGEERAKGNILERFSAQQFPDLHSELNLSSLELGDSALYFCASSVNPTYEQYFGPGTRLTVT.

CDR3 sequence reads: CASSTRTGNGNQPQHF. DNA for the CDR3: TGTGCCAGCAGCACGCGGACAGGGAACGGCAATCAGCCCCAGCATTTT. The chain links TRBV7-2 to TRBJ1-5; 8 bases align to TRBD1. The CDR3 sequence is 16 residues long. V dropped 5 bases and J dropped 2; count of bases not matched to a gene: 8. CDR1 is SGHTA and CDR2 is FQGNSA in the germline V gene.

This rearrangement joins TRBV19 to TRBJ2-7; TRBD1 aligns across 9 bases. V lost 5 bases, J lost 2 bases, and 7 bases stayed unmatched. From germline, CDR1 is LNHDA and CDR2 SQIVND (reference sequence). The CDR3 sequence is 15 residues long. The chain's CDR3 is CASSVGQGLTYEQYF. CDR3 DNA: TGTGCCAGTAGTGTCGGACAGGGGCTAACCTACGAGCAGTACTTC.